The 9 T cell receptor beta chains below were found in one sample sequenced in a study of PD-1 blockade in classical Hodgkin lymphoma (TCRdb year 2020). According to the study, the label for this sample's time point signals: cycle 1 day 1 (C1D1), immediately before nivolumab initiation. Relapse after autologous stem cell transplantation had occurred in all trial patients, and cohorts A, B and C were distinguished by prior brentuximab vedotin exposure. Receptor libraries were prepared by the immunoSEQ multiplex PCR assay. In its TCRdb copy, this immuneACCESS table keeps in-frame sequences only and misses some clones. Where compared with another copy, unresolved V genes explain less than half of these, and the others have no known cause. This sample has fewer than 100,000 clones in its table, and roughly 89% of those were observed once. About 2.8% of the sample is held by the ten biggest clonotypes.

The sequenced sample was peripheral blood mononuclear cells (PBMCs), obtained at baseline. The receptors stem from a human donor with classical Hodgkin lymphoma.

This clone appeared a single time. V is TRBV5-1 and J is TRBJ2-2; 12 positions agree with TRBD2. Germline trimming cut 1 base from V and 2 bases from J; bases unmatched to any gene: 6. This CDR3 region has 18 residues. Germline values: CDR1 SGHRS, CDR2 YFSETQ. CDR3 DNA: TGCGCCAGCAGCTTGAGGACTAGCGGGACGGGAAACACCGGGGAGCTGTTTTTT. This sequence encodes CASSLRTSGTGNTGELFF. Full variable domain (rest looked up from reference TRBV5-1 and TRBJ2-2): KAGVTQTPRYLIKTRGQQVTLSCSPISGHRSVSWYQQTPGQGLQFLFEYFSETQRNKGNFPGRFSGRQFSNSRSEMNVSTLELGDSALYLCASSLRTSGTGNTGELFFGEGSRLTVL.

This CDR3 reads CASSTEPSGRANEQFF. The CDR3 DNA sequence: TGCGCCAGCAGCACCGAGCCTAGCGGGAGGGCCAATGAGCAGTTCTTC. This sequence joins TRBV5-1 and TRBJ2-1, with TRBD2 matching 12 bases. V lost 4 bases to trimming and J lost 6 bases; unmatched junction nucleotides: 8. CDR1 and CDR2 (germline): SGHRS, YFSETQ. The CDR3 spans 16 residues.

This clone was observed a handful of times. The chain employs TRBV7-9 and TRBJ1-1; possibly TRBD1 for D (6 bases). The V and J ends lost 6 bases and 5 bases respectively, with 7 bases between them. CDR1 is SEHNR, CDR2 FQNEAQ, per germline (reference sequence). The CDR3 is 11 residues long. CDR3 coding DNA: TGTGCCAGCAGAGGGGGGACTGAAGCTTTCTTT. It translates to CASRGGTEAFF.

V gene TRBV29-1 combines with J gene TRBJ2-7, with 10 bases fitting TRBD2. The CDR3 is made up of 17 amino acids. The V gene end was trimmed by 3 bases and the J gene end by 2 bases; junction bases not matched to a gene: 13. The germline gives CDR1 SQVTM, CDR2 ANQGSEA. DNA for the CDR3: TGCAGCGTTGAGGGGAAAGCGGGAGGGGGGAGCGCCTACGAGCAGTACTTC. It yields the protein CSVEGKAGGGSAYEQYF.

The rearrangement joins TRBV18 to TRBJ2-4, with D unclear. Germline assignment: CDR1 KGHSH and CDR2 LQKENI. V was pared by 0 bases and J by 0 bases, with 9 bases between. The CDR3 sequence is 16 residues long. The CDR3 DNA follows: TGTGCCAGCTCACCACCCATTTCGCCAGCCAAAAACATTCAGTACTTC. It specifies CASSPPISPAKNIQYF. Full variable domain (missing parts from reference TRBV18 and TRBJ2-4): NAGVMQNPRHLVRRRGQEARLRCSPMKGHSHVYWYRQLPEEGLKFMVYLQKENIIDESGMPKERFSAEFPKEGPSILRIQQVVRGDSAAYFCASSPPISPAKNIQYFGAGTRLSVL.

This chain's CDR3 is CASSQDRVTGELFF. DNA of the CDR3: TGCGCCAGCAGCCAAGACAGGGTGACCGGGGAGCTGTTTTTT. This chain connects TRBV4-1 to TRBJ2-2, with D possibly matching TRBD1 (5 bases). From germline, CDR1 is MGHRA and CDR2 YSYEKL. Trimming removed 0 bases from V and 5 bases from J, with 7 bases in between. This CDR3 has 14 amino acids.

This clone occurred once. CDR3: CASSLTGTSGITGELFF. The CDR3 nucleotides read TGCGCCAGCAGCTTGACCGGGACTAGCGGGATTACCGGGGAGCTGTTTTTT. This chain connects TRBV5-1 to TRBJ2-2, with 13 positions matching TRBD2. The CDR3 has 17 residues. Germline CDR1 and CDR2: SGHRS and YFSETQ. With V trimmed by 1 base and J by 5 bases, 5 bases remained unmatched.

The gene calls are TRBV4-2 and TRBJ2-6, with 11 bases identical to TRBD2. CDR1 is LGHNA and CDR2 is YNFKEQ in the germline V gene. The V segment lost 3 bases and the J segment 0 bases; nucleotides outside the gene matches: 16. The CDR3 has 22 amino acids. The CDR3 protein is CASSHRGGSSGRAGSGANVLTF. CDR3 in DNA: TGTGCCAGCAGCCATCGCGGCGGTAGTAGCGGGAGGGCCGGCTCTGGGGCCAACGTCCTGACTTTC.

The rearrangement links TRBV10-3 to TRBJ2-3, with 8 nucleotides matching TRBD2. The V gene's germline CDR1 is ENHRY and CDR2 SYGVKD. CDR3 length: 16 amino acids. The V segment lost 1 base and the J segment 0 bases; nucleotides outside the gene matches: 3. The CDR3 loop is CAISELAGGSTDTQYF. CDR3 nucleotides: TGTGCCATCAGTGAGTTGGCGGGAGGAAGCACAGATACGCAGTATTTT.